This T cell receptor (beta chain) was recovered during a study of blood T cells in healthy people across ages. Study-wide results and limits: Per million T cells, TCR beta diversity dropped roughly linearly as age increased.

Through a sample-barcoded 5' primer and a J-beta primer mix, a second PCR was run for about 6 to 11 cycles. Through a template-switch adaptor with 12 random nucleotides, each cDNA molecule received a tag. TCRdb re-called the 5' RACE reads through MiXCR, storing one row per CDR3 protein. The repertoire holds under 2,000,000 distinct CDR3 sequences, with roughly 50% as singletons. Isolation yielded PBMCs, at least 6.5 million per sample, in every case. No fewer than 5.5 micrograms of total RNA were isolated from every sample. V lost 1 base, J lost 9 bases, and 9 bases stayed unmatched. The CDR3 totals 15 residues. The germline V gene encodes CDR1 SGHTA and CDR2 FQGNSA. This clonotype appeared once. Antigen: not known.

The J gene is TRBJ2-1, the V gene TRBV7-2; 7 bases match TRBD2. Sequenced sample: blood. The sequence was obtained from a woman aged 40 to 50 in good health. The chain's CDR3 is CASSLVPGGTGEQFF. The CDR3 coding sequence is TGTGCCAGCAGCTTAGTACCGGGGGGTACGGGTGAGCAGTTCTTC. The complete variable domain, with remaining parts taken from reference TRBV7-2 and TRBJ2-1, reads GAGVSQSPSNKVTEKGKDVELRCDPISGHTALYWYRQSLGQGLEFLIYFQGNSAPDKSGLPSDRFSAERTGGSVSTLTIQRTQQEDSAVYLCASSLVPGGTGEQFFGPGTRLTVL.